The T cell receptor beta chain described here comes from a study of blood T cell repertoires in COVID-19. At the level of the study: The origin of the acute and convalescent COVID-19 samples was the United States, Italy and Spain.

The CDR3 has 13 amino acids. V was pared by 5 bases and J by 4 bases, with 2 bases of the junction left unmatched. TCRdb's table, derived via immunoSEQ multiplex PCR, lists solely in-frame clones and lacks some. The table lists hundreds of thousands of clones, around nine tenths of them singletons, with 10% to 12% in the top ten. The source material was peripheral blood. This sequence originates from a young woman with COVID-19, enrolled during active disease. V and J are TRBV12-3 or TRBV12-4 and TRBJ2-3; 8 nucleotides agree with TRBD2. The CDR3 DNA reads TGTGCCAGCAGTAGCGGGAGCGCAGATACGCAGTATTTT. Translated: CASSSGSADTQYF.